Here is one TCR beta chain with its context. The antigen is unknown. This sample was included in a study of vaccination and CD4 T cells after COVID-19. Study-wide results and limits: SARS-CoV-2-reactive clonotype medians increased from about 20 to 38, not significantly. The study sampled relatively few convalescent patients and omitted early post-infection timepoints.

CDR1 and CDR2 from the germline V gene are KGHDR and SFDVKD. The CDR3 length is 12 residues. With 5 bases removed from V and 6 bases from J, the gap between germline ends came to 7 bases. With the Oncomine TCR Beta short-read assay, DNA from cultured CD4+ T cells was sequenced. Using the QIAamp micro DNA kit, genomic DNA was extracted from the CD4+ T cells that had been cultured. TCRdb re-analysed the PCR reads in MiXCR, keeping a single row per CDR3 protein. This table holds about 7,100 distinct CDR3 sequences, around 65% found once. Regarding treatment: approximately 11-day PBMC culture with coronavirus spike peptide pools or control peptides (ViraFEST assay).

The sample consisted of CD4+ T cells from blood, cultured in vitro. This sequence joins TRBV24-1 and TRBJ2-1, with D perhaps matching TRBD2 (6 bases). This receptor was obtained from a human donor who had recovered from COVID-19. This chain's CDR3 is CATSGRGNEQFF. DNA of the CDR3: TGTGCCACCAGTGGGAGGGGCAATGAGCAGTTCTTC.